The present TCR beta chain was sequenced within a study of cytomegalovirus exposure and HLA in healthy donors (TCRdb year 2017). Background on the whole study: According to an earlier analysis of a few hundred of the donors, 150 million to 200 million T cells yielded roughly 100 million unique TCR beta sequences and 250 to 350 Gb of sequence data. Donor age, sex, ethnicity and CMV serostatus were collected together with the repertoire data. Among 300 to 450 genotyped donors of the cohort, an average of around 240,000 unique TCR beta nucleotide sequences were sequenced per donor, roughly 20% of them non-productive. All discovery cohort repertoires had been generated using a single sequencing platform. Around 300 gigabases of sequencing data and 78 million or so unique TCR sequences were included in an early release covering about 700 HLA-typed donors. A separate validation cohort of roughly 120 different subjects was used in addition to the 666-subject first cohort. The study aimed to test whether cataloging public T cell receptors could reveal signatures of past pathogen exposure. Rather than drawing on any new phenotypic data, the later analysis identified candidate immune exposures from TCR beta sequences and the way those sequences occurred across donors. A later analysis re-analyzed previously published TCR beta repertoires from approximately 700 donors and added high-resolution HLA genotyping to study TCR occurrence patterns. The study profiled the T cell repertoires of 500 to 800 subjects by immunosequencing and related them to cytomegalovirus serostatus. The number of typed donors differed by locus: roughly 620-630 for A, B, C, DRB1 and DQB1; approximately 520 for DQA1; approximately 610 for DPA1; and 400 to 480 for DPB1. Roughly 5 DR-DQ haplotypes were handled as single units for association and clustering, since linkage in the cohort was strong. High-throughput TCR immunosequencing, statistical association of individual TCRs with disease status, and machine learning were combined to predict cytomegalovirus infection status. In an earlier analysis of over 550 of the donors, high-throughput TCR beta sequencing was used to judge whether each TCR beta V gene segment behaved as functional or pseudogenic. In a later genetic analysis, genome-wide SNP genotypes for about three fifths of the roughly 670 donors were used, and that subset was treated as a discovery cohort. The genetic ancestry cluster associated with self-reported Caucasian donors included about four fifths of the 300 to 450 genotyped donors. HLA typing covered class I and class II loci at four-digit resolution. The investigation overall reported the following: In a later analysis, most CMV-associated TCR beta chains were found to appear HLA-restricted, with HLA associations seemingly driven largely by CMV exposure. While some public TCRs were present in many individuals, most TCR sequences turned up only very rarely across donors. V-gene and J-gene trimming of TCR beta chains was associated with a missense DCLRE1C variant in a later genetic analysis, and the association was replicated in an independent cohort. According to a later analysis, TCR association rates differed among HLA loci, with DRB1 alleles showing the most associated TCRs and HLA-C alleles showing the fewest. Because counts were too low, fewer than 20 rarely observed V segments, including chromosome 9 orphons, were excluded from the earlier analysis of roughly 580 of the donors. A later analysis found that HLA-associated TCR beta chains were more clonally expanded and had lower generation probabilities than equally common non-associated chains. A further reported finding was that TCR beta sequences accurately predicted the HLA-A and HLA-B alleles for most subjects in the first cohort. The presence/absence analyses assumed that sequencing depth was roughly uniform across donors, and that assumption may not be true. A later analysis associated some 17,000 TCR beta sequences with specific HLA alleles at a false discovery rate of 0.05. The study gave a list of 150 to 200 TCR beta chains associated with cytomegalovirus. The cohort was sequenced for TCR beta chains only, and without alpha or paired-chain data the features that could be detected were limited. Strong co-occurrence of HLA alleles, especially DR and DQ, made assigning TCR associations to individual alleles difficult. A cluster of highly shared sequence variants was judged likely to be a technical artifact of the sequencing pipeline. Correlated functional status among segregating V segments might be attributable to linkage disequilibrium, but an unknown experimental factor could not be ruled out. In a later analysis, several top co-occurrence clusters were reported to appear linked to parvovirus B19, influenza, CMV and Epstein-Barr virus. Compared with the 666-donor mean, donors in an Asian-associated ancestry cluster had fewer N-insertions in productive TCRs, according to a later genetic analysis. The 87-base-pair reads could not distinguish some IMGT-functional V segments, including TRBV6-2 and TRBV6-3, so those segments were excluded. In an earlier analysis of some 550 of the donors, most TCR beta V segments were observed in productive rearrangements about 87% or about 30% of the time, broadly matching IMGT annotations. Immune exposure information for the cohort was limited to CMV serostatus. The authors suggested that the approach could potentially be extended to other disease states and immunological phenotypes. Because some donors lacked HLA typing at each locus, the association tests relied only on the typed subset. Cytomegalovirus status was reported to be diagnosed by the classifier with high specificity and sensitivity in both the original and validation cohorts. Three of the identified cytomegalovirus-associated TCR beta chains were confirmed in vitro to be specific for cytomegalovirus antigens.

Receptors were amplified or captured by the immunoSEQ multiplex PCR assay. The multiplex PCR relied on a mix of 60 forward primers for TCR Vbeta segments and 13 reverse primers for TCR Jbeta segments. The CDR3 region of rearranged TCR beta genes was amplified from genomic DNA with a multiplex PCR assay. On the Illumina HiSeq System, the amplified TCR beta libraries were sequenced as 87-base-pair reads. In the source study's methods: Across the 600 to 700 repertoires, a later analysis counted 60 million to 90 million unique TCR beta chains, approximately 10 million of which were shared by at least two donors. To remove PCR and sequencing errors, raw reads were error-corrected and collapsed into unique sequences using a nearest-neighbor algorithm that merged closely related sequences. Alignment of CDR3 sequences to IMGT reference sequences was used to assign V, D and J gene segments. For a sequence to be retained, a match of at least six nucleotides was required to both a V gene segment and a J gene segment. A rearrangement counted as productive if the CDR3 had no stop codons and remained in frame with V and J, and every other rearrangement counted as non-productive. Following IMGT convention, CDR3 was defined as the stretch from the second conserved V-encoded cysteine up to the conserved J-encoded phenylalanine. The earlier analysis of fewer than 750 of the donors excluded sequences that lacked an unambiguous match to a single V gene segment. An earlier analysis of 550 to 650 of the donors classified V segments as functional when productive rearrangements were above 56.7% and as segregating when the standard deviation between donors was above 5%. A statistical classification framework was built to diagnose cytomegalovirus status from the catalog of TCR beta chain sequences. V and J gene assignment, in a later analysis, came from comparing TCR nucleotide sequences with IMGT/GENE-DB human TR gene sequences. A later analysis assigned CDR3 sequences and most-parsimonious VDJ recombination scenarios with the TCRdist pipeline. A later analysis defined each TCR beta chain by its CDR3 amino acid sequence plus V-gene family, and excluded reads lacking a unique V-gene family. To address suspected cross-contamination and a sequencing artifact, a later analysis removed under 600 highly shared, low-generation-probability nucleotide sequences. In a later analysis, a clonal expansion index for each public chain was calculated from normalized within-repertoire ranks of inferred template counts. A later analysis computed generation probabilities with a VDJ recombination model fitted to out-of-frame rearrangements, and checked the results against IGoR. Hypergeometric tests were used in a later analysis to score TCR-TCR, TCR-HLA and TCR-CMV co-occurrence, with a repertoire-size bias correction applied to the TCR pairs. To estimate false discovery rates, a later analysis permuted the HLA or CMV assignments 20 times. In a later analysis, co-occurring TCRs were grouped using DBSCAN, and TCRdist sequence similarity was added for clustering within HLA-allele-positive subsets. For co-occurrence clustering, repertoires with fewer than 30,000 or more than 120,000 public chains were excluded, along with 5 or 6 repertoires with anomalous nucleotide sharing. The immuneACCESS repertoire file appears here via TCRdb, limited to in-frame rearrangements. These files lack a portion of the clones; in checked studies, under half of the deficit traces to unresolved V genes, and the cause of the others is not known. V and J calls and clone size are copied from that table; D and trimming were computed from the DNA. Counted in this sample were under 140,000 clones; less than 85% of them appeared once. The ten largest clones add up to around 15% of the sample.

The cohort was made up of 666 healthy bone marrow donors. At the time of sampling, every cohort member was nominally healthy, though immune exposures that went unrecorded were likely present. The donor was CMV seropositive and belonged to the group of 270 or so seropositive cohort members. A peripheral blood sample was provided by each donor, and peripheral blood mononuclear cells were used for TCR beta sequencing. The Qiagen DNeasy Blood Extraction Kit was used to extract genomic DNA from the blood cell samples. V loses 1 base, J loses 3 bases, and the germline ends lie 9 bases apart. Its CDR3 holds 15 amino acids, cysteine through phenylalanine. CDR3 DNA is the only sequence kept; it has 45 bases, read in frame from the first base. The CDR1 and CDR2 encoded by the germline V gene (reference sequence) are SEHNR and FQNEAQ. Worth noting for this clone: There is no known antigen for this receptor. Qualities for individual bases were not recorded, and no much larger clone is one base off.

Recombination joined TRBV7-9 with TRBJ2-2, with the identity of the D gene unclear. The source of this sequence is a man between 25 and 39 years old in good health and CMV-seropositive. Sample: PBMCs. The CDR3 in this case is CASSLDSPHTGELFF. The DNA reads TGTGCCAGCAGCTTAGACTCGCCCCACACCGGGGAGCTGTTTTTT.